One and the same sample provided the 4 T cell receptor beta chains below, sequenced in a study of shared clonotypes between healthy human individuals. Some clones are missing from TCRdb's copy, which holds only in-frame ones; the method was immunoSEQ multiplex PCR. The repertoire includes about 690,000 clones, about 92% of them detected once, and less than 40% sits in the top ten. Material for sequencing was memory CD8+ T cells from PBMCs. Described subset: CD45RO+ cells pooled with CCR7-negative TemRA cells. The receptors were gathered from a man between 18 and 29 years old in good health. Some clones in this sample may be carry-over from other donors' samples.

The V gene is TRBV28, the J gene TRBJ2-2, with D uncertain. This CDR3 comprises 17 residues. With 4 bases removed from V and 0 bases from J, the gap between germline ends came to 15 bases. Germline CDR1 and CDR2: MDHEN and SYDVKM. CDR3 nucleotide sequence: TGTGCCAGCAGTTCCTTCCGCCATAAAACGAACACCGGGGAGCTGTTTTTT. Translation gives CASSSFRHKTNTGELFF.

The chain combines TRBV7-2 with TRBJ2-1; D call uncertain. This CDR3 is 15 amino acids long. Trimming removed 1 base from V and 2 bases from J, with 9 bases in between. Germline V lookup: CDR1 SGHTA, CDR2 FQGNSA. CDR3 in amino acids: CASSLVSSPYNEQFF. As DNA, the CDR3 is TGTGCCAGCAGCTTAGTGAGTTCCCCCTACAATGAGCAGTTCTTC.

The gene calls are TRBV11-3 and TRBJ2-2, with 15 bases matching TRBD2. Germline CDR1 reads SGHNT; CDR2 reads YENEEA. The CDR3 is made up of 20 amino acids. The V and J ends lost 1 base and 1 base, in that order; junction bases with no gene match: 7. Here the CDR3 DNA reads TGTGCCAGCAGCTTAGGCGGGACTAGCGGGAGGAAGTGGAACACCGGGGAGCTGTTTTTT. Translation: CASSLGGTSGRKWNTGELFF.

This chain links TRBV19 with TRBJ2-7, with D unclear. The germline V gene encodes CDR1 LNHDA and CDR2 SQIVND (reference sequence). The CDR3 has 11 residues. V was shortened by 3 bases and J by 6 bases, with 6 bases between the two germline ends. Here the CDR3 DNA reads TGTGCCAGTAGTATTTTGGGCGAGCAGTACTTC. This translates into CASSILGEQYF.